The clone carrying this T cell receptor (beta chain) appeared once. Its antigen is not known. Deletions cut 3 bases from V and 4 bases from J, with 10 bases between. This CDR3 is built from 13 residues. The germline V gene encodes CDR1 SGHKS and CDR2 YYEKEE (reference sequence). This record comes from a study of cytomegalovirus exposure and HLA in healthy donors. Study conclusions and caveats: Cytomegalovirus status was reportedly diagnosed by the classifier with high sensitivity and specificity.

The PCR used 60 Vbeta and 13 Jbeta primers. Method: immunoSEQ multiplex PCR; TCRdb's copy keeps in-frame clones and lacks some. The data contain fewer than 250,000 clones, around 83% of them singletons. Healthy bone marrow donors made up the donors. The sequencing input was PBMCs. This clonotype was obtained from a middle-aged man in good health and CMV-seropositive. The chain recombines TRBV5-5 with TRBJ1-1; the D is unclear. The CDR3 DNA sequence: TGTGCCAGCAGCTCCGGTGGTAGCACTGAAGCTTTCTTT. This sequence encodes CASSSGGSTEAFF.